This is a list of T cell receptor beta chains from one sample in a study of T cells in Graves' hyperthyroidism and ophthalmopathy. Using its own MiXCR run on the multiplex PCR reads, TCRdb lists one record per CDR3 protein. The repertoire holds 550,000 to 650,000 distinct CDR3 sequences, with about 15% as singletons. The sequencing input was blood. These receptors came from a woman under 40 with Graves' hyperthyroidism that later progressed to Graves' ophthalmopathy. Both conserved end residues are part of each CDR3. D genes are given only for firm matches. Clone size, where shown, is once, few, many, or a class for clones that have expanded.

.	TRBV29-1	TRBJ1-1	many	CSVAKVRPNTEAFF	TGCAGCGTTGCGAAGGTCCGCCCGAACACTGAAGCTTTCTTT
TRBD1	TRBV29-1	TRBJ1-2	many	CSGIGGQGTYGYTF	TGCAGCGGAATAGGGGGACAGGGGACCTATGGCTACACCTTC
TRBD1	TRBV7-9	TRBJ2-1	many	CASSLATGTESYNEQFF	TGTGCCAGCAGCTTAGCCACCGGGACAGAATCCTACAATGAGCAGTTCTTC
.	TRBV12-5	TRBJ1-6	.	CASGLVLSRENSPLHF	TGTGCTAGTGGTTTGGTCTTGTCAAGGGAAAATTCACCCCTCCACTTT
TRBD1	TRBV10-1	TRBJ2-7	few	CASSARDRGHEQYF	TGCGCCAGCAGTGCGCGGGACAGGGGGCACGAGCAGTACTTC
TRBD2	TRBV5-4	TRBJ2-1	few	CASSLGVAGGRDEQFF	TGTGCCAGCAGCTTGGGGGTAGCGGGGGGGAGAGATGAGCAGTTCTTC
.	TRBV11-2	TRBJ2-5	.	CASSLESVTRETQYF	TGTGCCAGCAGCTTAGAGTCGGTGACACGGGAGACCCAGTACTTC
.	TRBV3-1	TRBJ2-5	many	CASSPTRLETQYF	TGTGCCAGCAGTCCGACTAGACTAGAGACCCAGTACTTC
.	TRBV5-1	TRBJ1-4	.	CASSLVGGNNEKLFF	TGCGCCAGCAGCTTGGTTGGGGGGAATAATGAAAAACTGTTTTTT
.	TRBV2	TRBJ1-1	many	CASRGRFEAFF	TGTGCCAGCAGGGGTAGGTTTGAAGCTTTCTTT
TRBD2	TRBV5-1	TRBJ2-7	few	CASSPPDGGDEQYF	TGCGCCAGCAGCCCCCCGGACGGGGGGGACGAGCAGTACTTC
.	TRBV5-5	TRBJ2-7	many	CASSPQGTYEQYF	TGTGCCAGCAGCCCACAGGGAACCTACGAGCAGTACTTC
.	TRBV2	TRBJ2-6	many	CASRQGAGANVLTF	TGTGCCAGCAGACAGGGAGCTGGGGCCAACGTCCTGACTTTC
TRBD1	TRBV5-1	TRBJ1-2	.	CASSRGGQEHYGYTF	TGCGCCAGCAGTCGCGGGGGACAGGAGCACTATGGCTACACCTTC
.	TRBV11-2	TRBJ2-3	many	CASSLGAHAQYF	TGTGCCAGCAGCTTAGGGGCTCATGCGCAGTATTTT
TRBD2	TRBV2	TRBJ2-3	many	CASSYQPGLVGDTQYF	TGTGCCAGCAGTTACCAGCCGGGACTAGTGGGGGATACGCAGTATTTT
.	TRBV3-1	TRBJ2-1	many	CASSEVGENEQFF	TGTGCCAGCAGCGAGGTGGGGGAGAATGAGCAGTTCTTC
TRBD2	TRBV27	TRBJ2-6	once	CATPIRGEGRGSGANVLTF	TGTGCCACCCCGATCAGAGGGGAGGGGCGGGGCTCTGGGGCCAACGTCCTGACTTTC
.	TRBV10-3	TRBJ2-3	many	CAISRDGVSDTQYF	TGTGCCATCAGTCGAGACGGGGTTTCAGATACGCAGTATTTT
.	TRBV4-2	TRBJ2-3	many	CASSPGAADTQYF	TGTGCCAGCAGCCCCGGGGCTGCAGATACGCAGTATTTT
.	TRBV20-1	TRBJ2-7	.	CIATRGSYEQYF	TGCATTGCTACCCGGGGCAGCTACGAGCAGTACTTC
TRBD1	TRBV5-1	TRBJ2-1	many	CASSLPGQGLNEQFF	TGCGCCAGCAGCTTGCCGGGACAGGGGTTAAATGAGCAGTTCTTC
.	TRBV19	TRBJ2-2	many	CASRPGPSTPGELFF	TGTGCCAGTAGGCCGGGCCCTTCTACCCCTGGGGAGCTGTTTTTT
.	TRBV6-1	TRBJ1-5	many	CASEQGQGNQPQHF	TGTGCCAGCGAACAGGGTCAAGGCAATCAGCCCCAGCATTTT
TRBD1	TRBV12-3/TRBV12-4	TRBJ1-5	many	CASRAGTDNQPQHF	TGTGCCAGCAGGGCCGGGACAGACAATCAGCCCCAGCATTTT
.	TRBV7-6	TRBJ2-5	.	CASSLGGVTQYF	TGTGCCAGCAGCTTAGGGGGTGTGACCCAGTACTTC
.	TRBV6-1	TRBJ2-7	.	CASRVRARGSYEQYF	TGTGCCAGCAGAGTCCGGGCAAGGGGGTCCTACGAGCAGTACTTC
.	TRBV20-1	TRBJ1-1	many	CSARGLQGGTEAFF	TGCAGTGCTAGGGGTTTGCAGGGAGGAACTGAAGCTTTCTTT
.	TRBV20-1	TRBJ1-3	few	CSARDTGNTIYF	TGCAGTGCTAGAGATACTGGAAACACCATATATTTT
.	TRBV6-5	TRBJ1-5	.	CASSYSYGANQPQHF	TGTGCCAGCAGTTACTCATACGGGGCTAATCAGCCCCAGCATTTT
.	TRBV12-3/TRBV12-4	TRBJ1-1	many	CASSLKANTEAFF	TGTGCCAGCAGTTTGAAGGCTAACACTGAAGCTTTCTTT
.	TRBV11-2	TRBJ2-3	many	CASSYTGSDTQYF	TGTGCCAGCAGCTATACAGGGTCGGATACGCAGTATTTT
TRBD1	TRBV3-1	TRBJ2-5	many	CASSIGTAPETQYF	TGTGCCAGCAGCATAGGGACAGCCCCAGAGACCCAGTACTTC
TRBD2	TRBV7-3	TRBJ2-5	.	CASSLTSAGATETQYF	TGTGCCAGCAGCTTAACGTCGGCGGGAGCAACAGAGACCCAGTACTTC
.	TRBV12-5	TRBJ1-1	many	CASATAEAFF	TGTGCTAGTGCGACCGCCGAAGCTTTCTTT
TRBD2	TRBV7-8	TRBJ2-1	few	CASSQGLAGGGNEQFF	TGTGCCAGCAGCCAGGGACTAGCGGGAGGGGGAAATGAGCAGTTCTTC
.	TRBV12-3/TRBV12-4	TRBJ1-1	few	CASGPGNTEAFF	TGTGCCAGCGGCCCGGGGAACACTGAAGCTTTCTTT
TRBD2	TRBV20-1	TRBJ2-3	few	CSARVAGGPRDTQYF	TGCAGTGCTAGGGTAGCGGGAGGGCCAAGAGATACGCAGTATTTT
.	TRBV7-2	TRBJ2-7	many	CASSLALKEQYF	TGTGCCAGCAGCTTAGCGCTTAAAGAGCAGTACTTC
.	TRBV20-1	TRBJ2-5	many	CSALLYQETQYF	TGCAGTGCCCTCTTATACCAAGAGACCCAGTACTTC
.	TRBV5-1	TRBJ2-6	once	CASSPGGRAGANVLTF	TGCGCCAGCAGCCCCGGTGGGCGAGCTGGGGCCAACGTCCTGACTTTC
TRBD2	TRBV6-2/TRBV6-3	TRBJ2-7	many	CASSFPPPLSGSVSYEQYF	TGTGCCAGCAGCTTCCCTCCCCCTCTTAGCGGGAGTGTATCCTACGAGCAGTACTTC
.	TRBV28	TRBJ1-5	many	CASSLRGGGNQPQHF	TGTGCCAGCAGTTTAAGGGGCGGGGGCAATCAGCCCCAGCATTTT
.	TRBV29-1	TRBJ2-2	many	CSVPMGRTGELFF	TGCAGCGTCCCCATGGGCAGGACCGGGGAGCTGTTTTTT
.	TRBV30	TRBJ2-1	many	CAWSGQLYNEQFF	TGTGCCTGGAGTGGACAGCTCTACAATGAGCAGTTCTTC
TRBD1	TRBV6-2/TRBV6-3	TRBJ1-2	many	CASSKTPDRANGYTF	TGTGCCAGCAGCAAGACCCCGGACAGGGCTAATGGCTACACCTTC
.	TRBV6-1	TRBJ1-2	few	CASTGISGGYTF	TGTGCCAGCACCGGAATCTCGGGAGGCTACACCTTC
TRBD2	TRBV5-1	TRBJ2-5	.	CASSAGASGPQETQYF	TGCGCCAGCAGCGCTGGCGCTAGCGGGCCCCAAGAGACCCAGTACTTC
.	TRBV6-6	TRBJ2-5	many	CASSYDNGETQYF	TGTGCCAGCAGTTACGACAATGGAGAGACCCAGTACTTC